These 6 T cell receptor beta chains were sequenced from one sample in a study of T cell responses to AZD1222 COVID-19 vaccine. The method was immunoSEQ multiplex PCR; TCRdb's version includes in-frame clones alone and lacks a portion of them. Of about 160,000 clones in the sample, 90% were seen once. The sequences come from peripheral blood, collected 28 days after the second AZD1222 dose. These receptors all stem from an adult who received the AZD1222 COVID-19 vaccine.

The chain employs TRBV30 and TRBJ1-4; no clear D. The CDR3 contains 15 residues. In germline, CDR1 is GTSNPN, CDR2 SVGIG (reference sequence). V was trimmed by 0 bases and J by 5 bases, leaving 13 bases between them. The chain's CDR3 is CAWSVSNSGNEKLFF. The CDR3 nucleotides are TGTGCCTGGAGTGTTTCAAACTCGGGAAATGAAAAACTGTTTTTT.

This chain uses TRBV5-1 with TRBJ2-2; D gene unclear. V was pared by 3 bases and J by 4 bases, with 7 bases between. From germline, CDR1 is SGHRS and CDR2 YFSETQ. The CDR3 covers 13 residues. The CDR3 is CASSSYSTGELFF. CDR3 in DNA: TGCGCCAGCAGCTCCTACAGCACCGGGGAGCTGTTTTTT.

This chain uses TRBV6-6 with TRBJ2-7; D ambiguous. This CDR3 contains 15 residues. V was shortened by 0 bases and J by 0 bases, with 9 bases between the two germline ends. From germline, CDR1 is MNHNY and CDR2 SVGAGI (reference sequence). CDR3 sequence reads: CASSYSDGTSYEQYF. For the CDR3, the DNA is TGTGCCAGCAGTTACTCGGACGGAACCTCCTACGAGCAGTACTTC.

This sequence joins TRBV28 and TRBJ2-1; 11 bases are a match to TRBD2. V lost 3 bases and J lost 4; bases outside the gene matches: 11. There are 18 residues in the CDR3. The germline gives CDR1 MDHEN, CDR2 SYDVKM. The CDR3 loop reads CASSFGSPSGRLYNEQFF. In DNA, the CDR3 is TGTGCCAGCAGTTTCGGTTCGCCTAGCGGGAGGTTATACAATGAGCAGTTCTTC.

The V and J genes are TRBV5-1 and TRBJ2-7; D is possibly TRBD2 (7 bases). V lost 0 bases to trimming and J lost 1 base, with 14 bases between them. CDR3 length: 16 residues. The V gene's germline CDR1 is SGHRS and CDR2 YFSETQ. The CDR3 DNA reads as TGCGCCAGCAGCTTGGGATGGGGGGGCCCTTCCTACGAGCAGTACTTC. Translation: CASSLGWGGPSYEQYF.

The chain has TRBV7-9 and TRBJ1-2; D gene uncertain. Germline V gene sequence: CDR1 SEHNR, CDR2 FQNEAQ (reference sequence). There are 15 residues in the CDR3. The ends were cut back, 4 bases at V and 0 bases at J, with 12 bases in the middle. Here the CDR3 DNA reads TGTGCCAGCAGCTCGGCGACAAGGTCTAACTATGGCTACACCTTC. Its translation is CASSSATRSNYGYTF.